The next 23 T cell receptor beta chains were all read from a single sample in a study of T cell responses to AZD1222 COVID-19 vaccine. Data came from immunoSEQ multiplex PCR; TCRdb stores just in-frame clones and leaves some out. In the table there are 150,000 or so clones, roughly 87% of which are singletons. The sequences come from peripheral blood, collected on day 0 of AZD1222 vaccination. All receptors come from an adult in good health.

As to this clone: Other nucleotide sequences from this sample produce the same CDR3. The chain joins TRBV18 to TRBJ1-1, with TRBD1 as a possible D gene (6 bases). The CDR3 sequence is 14 residues long. Deletions cut 3 bases from V and 1 base from J, with 9 bases between. Germline V CDR1 and CDR2: KGHSH, LQKENI. Here the CDR3 DNA reads TGTGCCAGCTCACCTCAGACAGGGAACACTGAAGCTTTCTTT. Translation gives CASSPQTGNTEAFF.

The V call is TRBV7-2, the J call TRBJ2-3; 12 bases fit TRBD2. The CDR3 has 16 amino acids. Germline-derived CDR1 and CDR2 are SGHTA and FQGNSA. Losses at the gene ends were 3 bases for V and 2 bases for J; bases not matched to a gene: 3. The CDR3 DNA reads TGTGCCAGCAGCTTCCGACTAGCGGGAGCCACAGATACGCAGTATTTT. Its protein is CASSFRLAGATDTQYF.

The chain carries TRBV6-2 or TRBV6-3 and TRBJ1-1; 8 bases align to TRBD1. The CDR3 spans 18 residues. The junction had 16 bases not matched to a gene; V was cut back by 0 bases and J by 7 bases. From germline, CDR1 is MNHEY and CDR2 SVGEGT. CDR3 loop: CASSYSLGQAAALGEAFF. The CDR3 nucleotides read TGTGCCAGCAGTTACTCGTTGGGACAGGCGGCGGCATTGGGTGAAGCTTTCTTT.

This chain links TRBV5-5 with TRBJ2-3; D not certain. In germline, CDR1 is SGHKS, CDR2 YYEKEE (reference sequence). V lost 0 bases and J lost 0, with 8 bases in between. This CDR3 spans 15 amino acids. CDR3 sequence reads: CASSLVATSTDTQYF. For the CDR3, the DNA is TGTGCCAGCAGCTTGGTTGCGACGAGCACAGATACGCAGTATTTT.

The J gene is TRBJ2-3, the V gene TRBV7-2, with TRBD2 matching over 10 bases. Germline V lookup: CDR1 SGHTA, CDR2 FQGNSA. The CDR3 has 17 residues. The junction had 14 bases not matched to a gene; V was cut back by 6 bases and J by 5 bases. CDR3: CASSSGLAGDSGDTQYF. CDR3 bases: TGTGCCAGCAGTTCAGGGCTAGCGGGGGATTCAGGAGATACGCAGTATTTT.

Here the CDR3 reads CASSTPPGTQYF. DNA of the CDR3: TGTGCCAGCAGTACCCCTCCCGGGACCCAGTACTTC. The J gene is TRBJ2-5, the V gene TRBV28; D remains unclear. In germline, CDR1 is MDHEN, CDR2 SYDVKM. Trimming stripped 5 bases from V and 7 bases from J, with 11 bases between. The CDR3 loop spans 12 amino acids.

This sequence joins TRBV6-5 and TRBJ2-7; 7 bases match TRBD1. V dropped 6 bases and J dropped 4; count of bases not matched to a gene: 3. The CDR3 is 12 amino acids. Germline V gives CDR1 MNHEY, CDR2 SVGAGI. The DNA for the CDR3 is TGTGCCAGCAGAGCGGACAGGTACGAGCAGTACTTC. Translated: CASRADRYEQYF.

The chain employs TRBV6-6 and TRBJ2-2; perhaps TRBD2 as D (5 bases). CDR3 size: 15 residues. Germline V gene lookup returns CDR1 MNHNY and CDR2 SVGAGI (reference sequence). The germline V and J ends were trimmed by 2 bases and 5 bases, with 12 bases remaining between them. The CDR3 DNA follows: TGTGCCAGCAGTTACGGACGCCCGGGGACCGGGGAGCTGTTTTTT. Translating it yields CASSYGRPGTGELFF.

The chain couples TRBV28 to TRBJ1-1; 11 nucleotides agree with TRBD1. The germline gives CDR1 MDHEN, CDR2 SYDVKM. CDR3 length: 19 amino acids. J gave up 0 bases and V 4 bases, and 13 bases lay outside the gene matches. Here the CDR3 DNA reads TGTGCCAGCAGTTCAAGGAGGGGACAGGGGGAATTAATGAACACTGAAGCTTTCTTT. Translating it yields CASSSRRGQGELMNTEAFF.

This chain joins TRBV5-4 and TRBJ1-3; the match to TRBD1 covers 7 bases. The V and J ends lost 4 bases and 4 bases, in that order; junction bases with no gene match: 5. From germline, CDR1 is SGHNT and CDR2 YYREEE (reference sequence). The CDR3 has 14 amino acids. CDR3 loop: CASSQRTGGNTIYF. DNA for the CDR3: TGTGCCAGCAGCCAAAGGACAGGAGGAAACACCATATATTTT.

This clone was recorded only once. The chain combines TRBV7-9 with TRBJ2-5; unclear D gene. The CDR3 has 14 residues. The V and J ends lost 2 bases and 2 bases respectively, with 9 bases between them. Germline CDR1 and CDR2: SEHNR and FQNEAQ (reference sequence). CDR3 loop: CASSLIGQQETQYF. For the CDR3, the DNA is TGTGCCAGCAGCTTAATTGGGCAGCAAGAGACCCAGTACTTC.

The chain links TRBV7-2 to TRBJ2-7; 12 bases fit TRBD2. J lost 2 bases, V lost 5 bases, and 4 bases had no gene match. The CDR3 runs to 15 residues. Looked up from germline, CDR1 is SGHTA and CDR2 is FQGNSA. The CDR3 reads CASSPGLAGTYEQYF. The CDR3 DNA follows: TGTGCCAGCAGCCCCGGACTAGCGGGAACCTACGAGCAGTACTTC.

The chain is built from TRBV7-2 and TRBJ2-6; the D is unclear. The CDR3 is 15 amino acids. Trimming pared 6 bases from V and 2 bases from J, leaving 11 bases between. The germline V gene has CDR1 SGHTA and CDR2 FQGNSA. CDR3 sequence: CASRESQTGANVLTF. The CDR3 bases are TGTGCCAGCAGAGAAAGCCAGACTGGGGCCAACGTCCTGACTTTC.

The chain joins TRBV4-2 to TRBJ2-3, with no clear D. The germline V gene encodes CDR1 LGHNA and CDR2 YNFKEQ. This CDR3 is built from 16 residues. The ends were cut back, 1 base at V and 0 bases at J, with 11 bases in the middle. The DNA for the CDR3 is TGTGCCAGCAGCCAAGCGTCCGTCGGGAGCACAGATACGCAGTATTTT. Protein: CASSQASVGSTDTQYF.

The V gene is TRBV28, the J gene TRBJ1-2; D perhaps matches TRBD1 (5 bases). The CDR3 consists of 14 residues. In germline, CDR1 is MDHEN, CDR2 SYDVKM. The V and J ends lost 0 bases and 2 bases respectively, with 7 bases between them. CDR3 amino acids: CASSLWGPNYGYTF. The DNA for the CDR3 is TGTGCCAGCAGTTTATGGGGGCCGAACTATGGCTACACCTTC.

CDR3 loop: CASSRGTGGSTDTQYF. The CDR3 DNA reads as TGCGCCAGCAGCCGCGGGACAGGGGGAAGCACAGATACGCAGTATTTT. This chain joins TRBV4-1 and TRBJ2-3; 11 positions match TRBD1. CDR1 is MGHRA and CDR2 is YSYEKL in the germline V gene. V dropped 4 bases and J dropped 0; count of bases not matched to a gene: 3. The CDR3 contains 16 residues.

This chain joins TRBV19 and TRBJ1-6; the match to TRBD1 covers 8 bases. This CDR3 has 12 residues. V shed 5 bases, J shed 10 bases, and the junction held 1 base outside the gene matches. Germline CDR1 LNHDA, CDR2 SQIVND (reference sequence). CDR3 nucleotides: TGTGCCAGTAGTGACAGGGGCTCACCCCTCCACTTT. Its translation: CASSDRGSPLHF. The full variable domain, with the rest looked up from reference TRBV19 and TRBJ1-6, is DGGITQSPKYLFRKEGQNVTLSCEQNLNHDAMYWYRQDPGQGLRLIYYSQIVNDFQKGDIAEGYSVSREKKESFPLTVTSAQKNPTAFYLCASSDRGSPLHFGNGTRLTVT.

As regards this clone: The limits of the CDR3 on the DNA are not certain, so only TCRdb's listed CDR3 is given. The chain links TRBV27 to TRBJ2-4; the table's D call TRBD2 went unverified against the DNA. Counting both end residues, the CDR3 totals 17 amino acids. Germline loops: CDR1 MNHEY, CDR2 SMNVEV (reference sequence). CDR3 residues: CASSLSLRRAGGSIQYF.

This chain links TRBV5-1 with TRBJ1-5; 10 bases align to TRBD1. Germline loops: CDR1 SGHRS, CDR2 YFSETQ. V lost 4 bases and J lost 7; bases outside the gene matches: 5. This CDR3 has 14 amino acids. The CDR3 sequence: CASSPGTGEQPQHF. The CDR3 DNA follows: TGCGCCAGCAGCCCAGGGACAGGGGAACAGCCCCAGCATTTT.

The V call is TRBV10-3, the J call TRBJ2-5; 7 bases are a match to TRBD2. Trimming cost V 3 bases and J 4 bases; bases outside gene matches: 11. This CDR3 spans 16 amino acids. The germline gives CDR1 ENHRY, CDR2 SYGVKD. As DNA, the CDR3 is TGTGCCATCAGTGAATCCCAAGGCGGGAGCAGAGAGACCCAGTACTTC. It translates to CAISESQGGSRETQYF.

The chain recombines TRBV12-5 with TRBJ2-3, with D perhaps assigned TRBD1 or TRBD2 (5 bases each). This CDR3 is 15 amino acids long. Germline values: CDR1 LGHNT, CDR2 FRNRAP. The V end lost 1 base, the J end lost 1 base, and 9 bases lay between the germline ends. The CDR3 here is CASGLAMGGTDTQYF. CDR3 in DNA: TGTGCTAGTGGTTTGGCGATGGGGGGCACAGATACGCAGTATTTT.

V gene TRBV7-9 combines with J gene TRBJ1-2; 12 bases are a match to TRBD1. V shed 5 bases, J shed 5 bases, and the junction held 6 bases outside the gene matches. Germline-derived CDR1 and CDR2 are SEHNR and FQNEAQ (reference sequence). This CDR3 has 15 amino acids. The CDR3 here is CASSDRDRGLYGYTF. The CDR3, as DNA: TGTGCCAGCAGCGACCGGGACAGGGGGCTTTATGGCTACACCTTC.

This chain connects TRBV27 to TRBJ1-1; no definite D call. CDR1 is MNHEY and CDR2 is SMNVEV in the germline V gene (reference sequence). This CDR3 has 15 amino acids. The germline V and J ends were trimmed by 6 bases and 0 bases, with 14 bases remaining between them. CDR3 sequence: CASRKQGRMNTEAFF. The CDR3 nucleotides read TGTGCCAGCAGAAAACAAGGTAGAATGAACACTGAAGCTTTCTTT.